These T cell receptor beta chains were read from a single sample in a study of response to subunit inactivated influenza vaccine. TCRdb ran MiXCR on the RT-PCR reads and lists one entry per CDR3 protein. The repertoire holds around 530,000 distinct CDR3 sequences, with approximately 12% as singletons. This specimen was PBMCs from blood, taken on the day of vaccination. All receptors come from a man in his fifties or sixties who received an inactivated influenza vaccine. Both conserved end residues are part of each CDR3. The order of the fields is D gene, J gene, V gene, clone size, CDR3 DNA, CDR3 protein. The D gene is left open where the match is weak. The size field is filled for only some rows; it gives once, few, many or a size class.

d_gene: -; j_gene: TRBJ1-6; v_gene: TRBV7-9; abundance: many; CDR3nt: TGTGCCAGCAGCCCCCTGGCAGGGGCAAATTCACCCCTCCACTTT; CDR3aa: CASSPLAGANSPLHF
d_gene: -; j_gene: TRBJ2-2; v_gene: TRBV18; abundance: -; CDR3nt: TGTGCCAGCCAGGGACGGATGTCTACCGGGGAGCTGTTTTTT; CDR3aa: CASQGRMSTGELFF
d_gene: -; j_gene: TRBJ2-1; v_gene: TRBV20-1; abundance: -; CDR3nt: TGCAGTGGCCACGATAGCAAGAACAATGAGCAGTTCTTC; CDR3aa: CSGHDSKNNEQFF
d_gene: TRBD2; j_gene: TRBJ2-7; v_gene: TRBV20-1; abundance: few; CDR3nt: TGCAGTGCGGACATCCAAGTTCCGGGACTAGCGGGTTTCTACGAGCAGTACTTC; CDR3aa: CSADIQVPGLAGFYEQYF
d_gene: -; j_gene: TRBJ2-4; v_gene: TRBV6-5; abundance: few; CDR3nt: TGTGCCAGCAGTTACTCGACAGCAGGGACCGAAAACATTCAGTACTTC; CDR3aa: CASSYSTAGTENIQYF
d_gene: TRBD1; j_gene: TRBJ1-1; v_gene: TRBV18; abundance: few; CDR3nt: TGTGCCAGCTCACCGCGTGGGACAGGGTCTGAAGCTTTCTTT; CDR3aa: CASSPRGTGSEAFF
d_gene: -; j_gene: TRBJ2-2; v_gene: TRBV12-3/TRBV12-4; abundance: many; CDR3nt: TGTGCCAGCAGTTCCCTAAGAGGGACCGGGGAGCTGTTTTTT; CDR3aa: CASSSLRGTGELFF
d_gene: -; j_gene: TRBJ1-2; v_gene: TRBV20-1; abundance: few; CDR3nt: TGCAGTGCTAGGACGACTGGCTACACCTTC; CDR3aa: CSARTTGYTF
d_gene: -; j_gene: TRBJ1-3; v_gene: TRBV18; abundance: -; CDR3nt: TGTGCCAGCTCACCCCGGGACACCCGTGGAAACACCATATATTTT; CDR3aa: CASSPRDTRGNTIYF
d_gene: -; j_gene: TRBJ2-5; v_gene: TRBV30; abundance: -; CDR3nt: TGTGCCTGGAGGGGGGGTAGGGAGACCCAGTACTTC; CDR3aa: CAWRGGRETQYF
d_gene: -; j_gene: TRBJ2-7; v_gene: TRBV10-3; abundance: few; CDR3nt: TGTGCCATCAGTGAGTCACCGGAGCCGAAAGAGGAGCAGTACTTC; CDR3aa: CAISESPEPKEEQYF
d_gene: TRBD2; j_gene: TRBJ2-2; v_gene: TRBV29-1; abundance: -; CDR3nt: TGCAGCGTTGATGGACTAGCGGGCGTGAACACCGGGGAGCTGTTTTTT; CDR3aa: CSVDGLAGVNTGELFF
d_gene: -; j_gene: TRBJ1-3; v_gene: TRBV4-2; abundance: few; CDR3nt: TGTGCCAGCAGCCTCCTGGTAAGGTACTCTGGAAACACCATATATTTT; CDR3aa: CASSLLVRYSGNTIYF
d_gene: -; j_gene: TRBJ1-3; v_gene: TRBV12-3/TRBV12-4; abundance: few; CDR3nt: TGTGCCAGCAGTTTTACGGTTGGCACCATATATTTT; CDR3aa: CASSFTVGTIYF
d_gene: -; j_gene: TRBJ2-7; v_gene: TRBV28; abundance: many; CDR3nt: TGTGCCAGCGGCTTTTTAGAGCAGTACTTC; CDR3aa: CASGFLEQYF
d_gene: TRBD2; j_gene: TRBJ2-7; v_gene: TRBV20-1; abundance: few; CDR3nt: TGCAGTGCTAGGGACTGGGGACTACCATCCTACGAGCAGTACTTC; CDR3aa: CSARDWGLPSYEQYF
d_gene: -; j_gene: TRBJ2-7; v_gene: TRBV9; abundance: -; CDR3nt: TGTGCCAGCAGCCAGGGAGACGGCCTGCAGTACTTC; CDR3aa: CASSQGDGLQYF